The entry that follows covers one TCR beta chain sequence. Its antigen is unidentified. A much larger clone sits a single nucleotide away, making a read error possible. The entry originates in a study of neurological immune-mediated disorders. Broader study findings: HTLV-1-associated myelopathy led in TCR clonal expansion, while multiple sclerosis ranked lowest, below healthy controls.

The CDR3 is 13 amino acids. The germline V gene has CDR1 DFQATT and CDR2 SNEGSKA (reference sequence). Unsorted libraries were prepared from 2 million PBMCs that had been stored at -80 C. The cDNA was produced through 5'RACE with 10-nucleotide random UMIs. Every sequencing run drew on 15-18 subjects and yielded over 200 million TCR-beta sequences. TCRdb reanalysed the 5' RACE reads using MiXCR and keeps one entry per CDR3 protein. The sample consists of tens of thousands of distinct CDR3 sequences, 3% to 4.5% of them appearing once. The source is a woman in her forties or fifties with multiple sclerosis. Sequenced: PBMCs. This chain uses TRBV20-1 with TRBJ2-1, with D unclear. This chain's CDR3 is CSDRKGSGNEQFF. The DNA for the CDR3 is TGCAGTGATAGAAAAGGTTCGGGCAATGAGCAGTTCTTC.